What follows are 4 T cell receptor beta chains derived from one specimen sequenced in a study of human T cells and chemical hapten exposure. TCRdb reprocessed the RACE reads via MiXCR and lists one record per CDR3 protein. Found here are over 150,000 distinct CDR3 sequences, around a quarter of them singletons; the top ten hold under 2.5%. Time point: patch test 3, about 24 weeks after DPC sensitization. Treatment noted: therapeutic diphenylcyclopropenone sensitization with weekly scalp DPC. Material: whole blood, obtained in connection with sensitization to the hapten diphenylcyclopropenone (DPC). The receptor source for this set is a woman under 30 with alopecia areata. Some clones in this sample may be carry-over from other donors' samples.

The chain uses TRBV6-5 and TRBJ2-3; maybe TRBD1 (6 bases). This CDR3 contains 15 residues. Germline-derived CDR1 and CDR2 are MNHEY and SVGAGI. Between the trimmed V and J ends, which lost 2 bases and 10 bases, there was a span of 19 bases. CDR3 bases: TGTGCCAGCAGTTACCTACAGGGAGAGGCGTATCCGCAGTATTTT. Residues: CASSYLQGEAYPQYF.

This clonotype was recorded once. This chain links TRBV4-3 with TRBJ2-7; 8 bases are a match to TRBD2. Looked up from germline, CDR1 is LGHNA and CDR2 is YSLEER. The CDR3 has 15 amino acids. The V gene end was trimmed by 3 bases and the J gene end by 0 bases; junction bases not matched to a gene: 4. The CDR3 sequence is CASSQVAGSSYEQYF. The DNA for the CDR3 is TGCGCCAGCAGCCAGGTAGCGGGGAGCTCCTACGAGCAGTACTTC.

A single count supports this clonotype. The DNA of the CDR3 is TGTGCCAGCAGTTACTCCGGACAGAACAATCAGCCCCAGCATTTT. Translated, it gives CASSYSGQNNQPQHF. V and J are TRBV6-5 and TRBJ1-5; D might be TRBD1 (6 bases). The CDR3 is 15 amino acids. Trimming shortened V by 0 bases and J by 3 bases, and 9 bases separated the two germline ends. Germline V gene lookup returns CDR1 MNHEY and CDR2 SVGAGI.

This clonotype appeared a few times. The CDR3 DNA reads as TGTGCCAGCAGGGGAACAGGGGACTATGGCTACACCTTC. Translation gives CASRGTGDYGYTF. This chain links TRBV2 with TRBJ1-2; 7 nucleotides match TRBD1. Germline CDR1 and CDR2: SNHLY and FYNNEI. V lost 6 bases, J lost 3 bases, and 4 bases stayed unmatched. The CDR3 has 13 amino acids. Supplemented by reference TRBV2 and TRBJ1-2, the full variable domain reads EPEVTQTPSHQVTQMGQEVILRCVPISNHLYFYWYRQILGQKVEFLVSFYNNEISEKSEIFDDQFSVERPDGSNFTLKIRSTKLEDSAMYFCASRGTGDYGYTFGSGTRLTVV.